This TCR beta chain stems from a study of cytomegalovirus exposure and HLA in healthy donors. At the level of the study: Prior work identified 117 million unique TCR beta sequences in about 179 million T cells.

Germline V gene data show CDR1 as MNHNS and CDR2 as SASEGT. This CDR3 spans 17 amino acids. Trimming removed 2 bases from V and 1 base from J, with 14 bases in between. The PCR contained 60 Vbeta and 13 Jbeta primers. The method was immunoSEQ multiplex PCR; TCRdb's version includes in-frame clones alone and lacks a portion of them. The sample comprises about 140,000 clones, approximately 84% of which are singletons, and approximately 1.5% rests with the top ten. Sequences were obtained from PBMCs. The rearrangement uses TRBV6-1 and TRBJ2-2; tentatively, D is TRBD2 (6 bases). This TCR derives from a man between 25 and 39 years old in good health and CMV-seropositive. CDR3 region: CASSEYSGVLNTGELFF. As DNA, the CDR3 is TGTGCCAGCAGTGAATATTCGGGGGTTTTGAACACCGGGGAGCTGTTTTTT.